The 24 T cell receptor beta chains presented below share a single source sample, sequenced in a study of blood T cell repertoires in COVID-19. Clones were read by immunoSEQ multiplex PCR, and TCRdb kept only the in-frame ones, dropping some. The sample yields 300,000 to 400,000 clones, approximately 90% seen once. The specimen sequenced was PBMCs or T cells enriched from blood (not recorded which). Receptors were obtained from a woman aged 25 to 39 with acute COVID-19.

This chain connects TRBV10-2 to TRBJ1-2, with TRBD1 identical over 9 bases. CDR1 WSHSY and CDR2 SAAADI come from the germline V gene. This CDR3 has 13 amino acids. The V segment lost 7 bases and the J segment 4 bases; nucleotides outside the gene matches: 4. CDR3 sequence reads: CASTRQGVYGYTF. The DNA of the CDR3 is TGCGCCAGCACAAGACAGGGGGTCTATGGCTACACCTTC.

The rearrangement joins TRBV5-6 to TRBJ1-1; 8 nucleotides align to TRBD1. CDR1 is SGHDT, CDR2 YYEEEE, per germline. The CDR3 contains 15 residues. The J segment lost 3 bases and the V segment lost 2 bases, leaving 6 bases of the junction unmatched. The CDR3 DNA sequence: TGTGCCAGCAGCTTATACAGGGGGAAGTACACTGAAGCTTTCTTT. Translated, it gives CASSLYRGKYTEAFF.

Comments on this clone: Other DNA sequences in the same sample also yield this CDR3. The chain combines TRBV19 with TRBJ1-5, with 7 bases that match TRBD1. CDR3 length: 14 amino acids. V shed 1 base, J shed 5 bases, and the junction held 2 bases outside the gene matches. In germline, CDR1 is LNHDA, CDR2 SQIVND (reference sequence). As DNA, the CDR3 is TGTGCCAGTAGTATAGGAACAGGGGATCAGCCCCAGCATTTT. Protein sequence: CASSIGTGDQPQHF.

Of note for this clone: Additional DNA sequences in this sample encode the identical CDR3. The rearrangement links TRBV7-9 to TRBJ1-1; no reliable D call. The V gene lost 5 bases and the J gene lost 1 base, with 8 bases spanning the gap. Per germline, CDR1 SEHNR and CDR2 FQNEAQ (reference sequence). The CDR3 runs 13 residues. In nucleotides, the CDR3 is TGTGCCAGCAGCCCAGGTGGGAACACTGAAGCTTTCTTT. Its translation is CASSPGGNTEAFF. The full variable domain, with the rest looked up from reference TRBV7-9 and TRBJ1-1, is DTGVSQNPRHKITKRGQNVTFRCDPISEHNRLYWYRQTLGQGPEFLTYFQNEAQLEKSRLLSDRFSAERPKGSFSTLEIQRTEQGDSAMYLCASSPGGNTEAFFGQGTRLTVV.

This clone was picked up a small number of times. Within the sample, other DNA sequences also encode this same CDR3. This rearrangement joins TRBV7-2 to TRBJ2-7; 8 positions agree with TRBD2. This CDR3 spans 14 amino acids. Germline CDR1 and CDR2: SGHTA and FQGNSA. The V and J ends lost 5 bases and 2 bases, in that order; junction bases with no gene match: 5. CDR3 residues: CASSPPGGTYEQYF. The CDR3 DNA is TGTGCCAGCAGCCCGCCGGGGGGGACCTACGAGCAGTACTTC.

The chain links TRBV4-1 to TRBJ2-3; 7 bases align to TRBD2. Per germline, CDR1 MGHRA and CDR2 YSYEKL. J lost 2 bases, V lost 0 bases, and 2 bases had no gene match. The CDR3 is 15 amino acids. CDR3 nucleotides: TGCGCCAGCAGCCAAGAACGGGGGGACACAGATACGCAGTATTTT. This encodes CASSQERGDTDTQYF.

The J gene is TRBJ1-4, the V gene TRBV28, with D hard to call. The CDR3 spans 16 residues. CDR1 MDHEN and CDR2 SYDVKM come from the germline V gene. The V end was cut by 1 base, the J end by 5 bases, with 14 bases between. The CDR3 here is CASSLSVGITNEKLFF. In nucleotides, the CDR3 is TGTGCCAGCAGTTTATCGGTCGGGATCACGAATGAAAAACTGTTTTTT.

This clone was counted a few times. V and J are TRBV6-2 or TRBV6-3 and TRBJ2-1, with 9 bases aligning to TRBD1. The junction had 3 bases not matched to a gene; V was cut back by 5 bases and J by 1 base. Germline V gene sequence: CDR1 MNHEY, CDR2 SVGEGT. The length of the CDR3 is 15 residues. The CDR3 is CASSRGQGSYNEQFF. For the CDR3, the DNA is TGTGCCAGCAGTCGGGGACAGGGTTCCTACAATGAGCAGTTCTTC.

The sample holds a few counts of this clone. The rearrangement links TRBV5-1 to TRBJ1-2; tentative D call: TRBD1 (5 bases). The CDR3 consists of 14 residues. The V gene's germline CDR1 is SGHRS and CDR2 YFSETQ. Trimming pared 0 bases from V and 7 bases from J, leaving 13 bases between. The CDR3 nucleotides are TGCGCCAGCAGCTTGGACCCTATCGGGGGTGGCTACACCTTC. Its protein product is CASSLDPIGGGYTF. Filled out from reference TRBV5-1 and TRBJ1-2, the complete variable domain reads KAGVTQTPRYLIKTRGQQVTLSCSPISGHRSVSWYQQTPGQGLQFLFEYFSETQRNKGNFPGRFSGRQFSNSRSEMNVSTLELGDSALYLCASSLDPIGGGYTFGSGTRLTVV.

The chain carries TRBV4-1 and TRBJ2-7; tentative D call: TRBD1 (6 bases). V lost 4 bases and J lost 6, with 16 bases in between. This CDR3 spans 14 amino acids. Germline assignment: CDR1 MGHRA and CDR2 YSYEKL. The CDR3 bases are TGCGCCAGCAGCCTTCTGGGGGCGAGGGGCGAGCAGTACTTC. This encodes CASSLLGARGEQYF.

V usage is TRBV9 and J usage is TRBJ2-1; TRBD1 aligns across 7 bases. Germline V gene data show CDR1 as SGDLS and CDR2 as YYNGEE. V lost 6 bases to trimming and J lost 0 bases; unmatched junction nucleotides: 6. CDR3 length: 15 amino acids. The CDR3 reads CASTLQGSSYNEQFF. The CDR3 DNA is TGTGCCAGCACCTTACAGGGGAGCTCCTACAATGAGCAGTTCTTC.

This chain uses TRBV7-2 with TRBJ1-1; D may be TRBD1 (5 bases). Trimming left V 1 base short and J 5 bases short, with 11 bases between. CDR3 length: 14 residues. Per the germline V gene, CDR1 is SGHTA and CDR2 is FQGNSA. The chain's CDR3 is CASSLEAGRTEAFF. The CDR3 nucleotides read TGTGCCAGCAGCTTAGAGGCAGGGAGGACTGAAGCTTTCTTT.

The rearrangement uses TRBV3-1 (or the pseudogene TRBV3-2) and TRBJ2-7, with D possibly being TRBD1 (5 bases). CDR1 and CDR2 (germline): LGHDT, YNNKEL (reference sequence). The CDR3 loop spans 12 amino acids. Trimming removed 4 bases at V and 7 bases at J, with 11 bases between. This chain's CDR3 is CASSLQGSEQYF. The CDR3 coding sequence is TGTGCCAGCAGCCTCCAGGGCAGTGAGCAGTACTTC.

The chain has TRBV4-1 and TRBJ1-1; D not resolved. Trimming left V 2 bases short and J 0 bases short, with 4 bases between. This CDR3 spans 13 amino acids. Germline V CDR1 and CDR2: MGHRA, YSYEKL. The CDR3 reads CASSQSVNTEAFF. The CDR3 coding sequence is TGCGCCAGCAGCCAATCCGTGAACACTGAAGCTTTCTTT.

V is TRBV1 and J is TRBJ2-4; the table's D call, TRBD1, has no DNA check behind it. TRBV1 counts as a pseudogene. This CDR3 is built from 18 residues. For the CDR3, the DNA is TGCACCAGCAGTTATGACCGACATAGAGTCCTAGCCAAAAACATTCAGTACTTC. Protein product: CTSSYDRHRVLAKNIQYF.

The genes are TRBV9 and TRBJ1-4, with D hard to call. Trimming cost V 3 bases and J 1 base, with 10 bases left between them. This CDR3 is 15 amino acids long. CDR1 and CDR2 (germline): SGDLS, YYNGEE. CDR3 sequence reads: CASSERAQTNEKLFF. Written as DNA, the CDR3 is TGTGCCAGCAGCGAGAGGGCGCAAACTAATGAAAAACTGTTTTTT.

V gene TRBV5-1 combines with J gene TRBJ2-3; TRBD1 agrees at 10 bases. The trim removed 4 bases at V and 3 bases at J, leaving 5 bases unmatched. Germline V lookup: CDR1 SGHRS, CDR2 YFSETQ. The CDR3 runs to 15 residues. The CDR3 sequence is CASSQGQGLTDTQYF. CDR3 bases: TGCGCCAGCAGCCAGGGACAGGGGCTGACAGATACGCAGTATTTT.

The J gene is TRBJ1-5, the V gene TRBV21-1; the DNA was not used to check the table's D call, TRBD1. TRBV21-1 is a pseudogene. The CDR3 is 12 residues long. The CDR3 loop is CASDKPGQPQHF. The CDR3 DNA reads TGTGCCAGCGACAAGCCCGGACAGCCCCAGCATTTT.

V usage is TRBV7-9 and J usage is TRBJ1-2, with a possible D match to TRBD1 (5 bases). The CDR3 spans 14 residues. The germline V gene encodes CDR1 SEHNR and CDR2 FQNEAQ (reference sequence). Trimming stripped 7 bases from V and 8 bases from J, with 20 bases between. In nucleotides, the CDR3 is TGTGCCAGCACCCCCCCCGGCAGGGATTCCGGCTACACCTTC. Translating gives CASTPPGRDSGYTF.

The V gene is TRBV2, the J gene TRBJ2-1, with TRBD1 matching over 7 bases. This CDR3 is 15 amino acids long. J gave up 4 bases and V 6 bases, and 9 bases lay outside the gene matches. Germline lookup yields CDR1 SNHLY and CDR2 FYNNEI. CDR3 nucleotides: TGTGCCAGCAGGGACCGGGACAGCCGGTACAATGAGCAGTTCTTC. Translation: CASRDRDSRYNEQFF.

The chain uses TRBV7-2 and TRBJ2-7; maybe TRBD2 (7 bases). The V and J ends lost 2 bases and 3 bases respectively, with 14 bases between them. The CDR3 is 15 residues long. CDR1 SGHTA and CDR2 FQGNSA come from the germline V gene. DNA for the CDR3: TGTGCCAGCAGCTTATCGGGGGGCGCAGTCTACGAGCAGTACTTC. Translated: CASSLSGGAVYEQYF.

This chain links TRBV5-1 with TRBJ1-4; the D is unclear. The V gene's germline CDR1 is SGHRS and CDR2 YFSETQ. This CDR3 region has 16 residues. The V end lost 4 bases, the J end lost 3 bases, and 16 bases lay between the germline ends. The CDR3 nucleotides are TGCGCCAGCAGCCAAAATCCGGGGAGGGCTAATGAAAAACTGTTTTTT. It encodes CASSQNPGRANEKLFF.

The V call is TRBV7-2, the J call TRBJ2-3, with D maybe TRBD2 (6 bases). The germline gives CDR1 SGHTA, CDR2 FQGNSA. The CDR3 is 14 residues long. Trimming removed 3 bases at V and 6 bases at J, with 13 bases between. CDR3 protein: CASSLGGMADTQYF. The CDR3 DNA sequence: TGTGCCAGCAGCTTGGGCGGGATGGCGGATACGCAGTATTTT.

The chain employs TRBV5-5 and TRBJ2-3, with 7 nucleotides matching TRBD2. There are 15 residues in the CDR3. Looked up from germline, CDR1 is SGHKS and CDR2 is YYEKEE (reference sequence). The junction had 1 base not matched to a gene; V was cut back by 0 bases and J by 0 bases. CDR3 residues: CASSLGSGSTDTQYF. Written as DNA, the CDR3 is TGTGCCAGCAGCTTGGGTAGCGGGAGCACAGATACGCAGTATTTT. The full variable domain, with the rest looked up from reference TRBV5-5 and TRBJ2-3, is DAGVTQSPTHLIKTRGQQVTLRCSPISGHKSVSWYQQVLGQGPQFIFQYYEKEERGRGNFPDRFSARQFPNYSSELNVNALLLGDSALYLCASSLGSGSTDTQYFGPGTRLTVL.